The clone carrying this T cell receptor (beta chain) was counted between two and nine times. J gave up 4 bases and V 0 bases, and 3 bases lay outside the gene matches. The CDR3 runs to 16 residues. Germline lookup yields CDR1 SGHNT and CDR2 YYREEE (reference sequence). The data are from a study of blood T cell repertoires in COVID-19. The wider study: Researchers got acute and convalescent COVID-19 samples from the United States, Italy and Spain. PBMCs, B-cell-depleted T cells, or T cells provided the cDNA or gDNA that made up the material.

Authors' data handling: From reference gene primer amplification, estimates of nucleated cell counts were derived. Only in-frame clones appear in the TCRdb table, and some are missing; sequencing was by immunoSEQ multiplex PCR. V, J and clone size derive from that table, while D and trimming were established from the DNA sequence. This table holds under 300,000 clones, about 83% found once. The chain links TRBV5-4 to TRBJ2-2; TRBD2 matches at 10 bases. The specimen sequenced was peripheral blood. This clonotype was obtained from an elderly man with acute or convalescent COVID-19. The CDR3 coding sequence is TGTGCCAGCAGCTTGGAAGGACTAGCGGTCACCGGGGAGCTGTTTTTT. Amino acids: CASSLEGLAVTGELFF.